This T cell receptor beta chain was captured by sequencing in a study of CXCR3 chemokines and chemotherapy response in bladder cancer. Using its own MiXCR run on the PCR reads, TCRdb lists one record per CDR3 protein. The sample has 8,600 or so distinct CDR3 sequences, about 21% seen once. The germline V gene encodes CDR1 SGHTA and CDR2 FQGTGA. The length of the CDR3 is 16 residues. The V end was cut by 4 bases, the J end by 5 bases, with 18 bases between. This clonotype was recorded at least ten times. This specimen was collected from a patient whose treatment included neoadjuvant chemotherapy. The chain is built from TRBV7-3 and TRBJ2-1; D is possibly TRBD1 (6 bases). The clonotype originates from a human donor with bladder cancer that did not respond to neoadjuvant chemotherapy. CDR3 loop: CASSSHIWGQDNEQFF. The CDR3 DNA follows: TGTGCCAGCAGCTCGCATATCTGGGGGCAGGACAATGAGCAGTTCTTC.